Listed here are 24 T cell receptor beta chains from one sample, sequenced in a study of T cell responses to AZD1222 COVID-19 vaccine. The method was immunoSEQ multiplex PCR; TCRdb's version includes in-frame clones alone and lacks a portion of them. The repertoire has around 170,000 clones, around 90% of them found once; the top ten carry 1.9%. The starting material was peripheral blood, obtained 28 days after the second AZD1222 dose. These receptors were obtained from an adult who received the AZD1222 COVID-19 vaccine.

The genes are TRBV7-2 and TRBJ1-1; D perhaps matches TRBD1 (6 bases). CDR1 and CDR2 (germline): SGHTA, FQGNSA. V gave up 2 bases and J gave up 7 bases, with 17 bases separating them. This CDR3 spans 15 amino acids. The CDR3 DNA sequence: TGTGCCAGCAGCTTACAATTCGGGGGCCGGGGTGAAGCTTTCTTT. Amino acids: CASSLQFGGRGEAFF.

The V and J genes are TRBV6-1 and TRBJ2-1, with D maybe TRBD2 (5 bases). Trimming stripped 3 bases from V and 4 bases from J, with 19 bases between. Germline CDR1 and CDR2: MNHNS and SASEGT. This CDR3 has 17 amino acids. The CDR3: CASSEMSVRVGYNEQFF. The CDR3 DNA reads TGTGCCAGCAGTGAGATGTCTGTGAGGGTCGGGTACAATGAGCAGTTCTTC.

V and J are TRBV7-2 and TRBJ1-1; D remains unclear. Trimming removed 2 bases at V and 4 bases at J, with 17 bases between. This CDR3 has 16 amino acids. CDR1 SGHTA and CDR2 FQGNSA come from the germline V gene. The CDR3 nucleotides read TGTGCCAGCAGCTTATTAGTAGTGGCAGCGTCCACTGAAGCTTTCTTT. Its translation is CASSLLVVAASTEAFF.

The chain has TRBV5-1 and TRBJ2-6; perhaps TRBD2 as D (5 bases). The CDR3 length is 16 residues. From germline, CDR1 is SGHRS and CDR2 YFSETQ. Trimming took 4 bases from V and 2 from J, leaving 13 bases between them. Written as DNA, the CDR3 is TGCGCCAGCAGCCCCACTAGGGCCGCTGGGGCCAACGTCCTGACTTTC. It is translated as CASSPTRAAGANVLTF.

V is TRBV7-9 and J is TRBJ1-3; D remains ambiguous. Germline V CDR1 and CDR2: SEHNR, FQNEAQ (reference sequence). The CDR3 has 14 amino acids. V was shortened by 3 bases and J by 3 bases, with 9 bases between the two germline ends. CDR3 amino acids: CASSLAGHGNTIYF. DNA of the CDR3: TGTGCCAGCAGCTTGGCAGGCCATGGAAACACCATATATTTT.

The chain recombines TRBV12-3 or TRBV12-4 with TRBJ2-7; D uncertain. The CDR3 sequence is 13 residues long. Trimming pared 3 bases from V and 0 bases from J, leaving 6 bases between. Here the CDR3 reads CASSFQFSYEQYF. CDR3 bases: TGTGCCAGCAGTTTTCAGTTCTCCTACGAGCAGTACTTC.

This sequence joins TRBV19 and TRBJ2-4; perhaps TRBD1 as D (7 bases). Germline CDR1 reads LNHDA; CDR2 reads SQIVND (reference sequence). Trimming cost V 5 bases and J 0 bases, with 14 bases left between them. The CDR3 runs 16 residues. CDR3 DNA: TGTGCCAGTAGTTGGAGGGGGCTCAAAGCCAAAAACATTCAGTACTTC. Its protein product is CASSWRGLKAKNIQYF.

The chain carries TRBV3-1 (or the pseudogene TRBV3-2) and TRBJ1-1, with D uncertain. Germline lookup yields CDR1 LGHDT and CDR2 YNNKEL (reference sequence). V lost 1 base, J lost 4 bases, and 16 bases lay in between. CDR3 length equals 16 residues. The CDR3 coding sequence is TGTGCCAGCAGCCAAGGGTATCTTCGAGGGTTCACTGAAGCTTTCTTT. This gives the protein CASSQGYLRGFTEAFF.

With regard to this clone: The sample has other DNA sequences that encode this CDR3 too. The chain has TRBV25-1 and TRBJ1-5, with D perhaps TRBD1 (6 bases). Germline assignment: CDR1 MGHDK and CDR2 SYGVNS. V was trimmed by 6 bases and J by 4 bases, leaving 13 bases between them. The CDR3 runs 14 residues. The CDR3 spells CASRETGFNQPQHF. The CDR3 nucleotides are TGTGCCAGCAGGGAGACAGGATTTAATCAGCCCCAGCATTTT.

The V gene is TRBV2, the J gene TRBJ1-4; TRBD1 matches 11 bases. The CDR3 sequence is 14 residues long. In germline, CDR1 is SNHLY, CDR2 FYNNEI. V lost 6 bases and J lost 8; bases outside the gene matches: 5. The CDR3 protein is CASRGQGAVEKLFF. Here the CDR3 DNA reads TGTGCCAGCAGAGGACAGGGGGCCGTCGAAAAACTGTTTTTT.

The CDR3 nucleotides read TGTGCCAGCAGTCTTCCGGGACAGGGGACAGATACGCAGTATTTT. Protein sequence: CASSLPGQGTDTQYF. V usage is TRBV28 and J usage is TRBJ2-3, with 10 bases identical to TRBD1. This CDR3 has 15 residues. Germline CDR1 MDHEN, CDR2 SYDVKM. With 5 bases clipped from V and 3 bases from J, the junction kept 5 bases outside the gene matches.

V and J are TRBV16 and TRBJ1-5; D not certain. This CDR3 is built from 13 residues. Germline loops: CDR1 KGHSY, CDR2 FQNENV. V was clipped by 4 bases and J by 4 bases, with 8 bases between them. CDR3 region: CASSPDWNQPQHF. The CDR3 DNA is TGTGCCAGCAGCCCGGATTGGAATCAGCCCCAGCATTTT.

This chain uses TRBV9 with TRBJ2-7, with D maybe TRBD2 (5 bases). Trimming shortened V by 1 base and J by 1 base, and 9 bases separated the two germline ends. Germline V gives CDR1 SGDLS, CDR2 YYNGEE. CDR3 length: 14 amino acids. The CDR3 spells CASSVQAESYEQYF. CDR3 nucleotides: TGTGCCAGCAGCGTACAAGCGGAGTCCTACGAGCAGTACTTC.

This chain joins TRBV12-3 or TRBV12-4 and TRBJ2-2; 7 bases fit TRBD1. Germline trimming cut 5 bases from V and 5 bases from J; bases unmatched to any gene: 2. This CDR3 has 13 amino acids. The CDR3 protein is CASSPQGTGELFF. CDR3 nucleotide sequence: TGTGCCAGCAGTCCACAGGGGACCGGGGAGCTGTTTTTT.

This clone was observed once. The chain is built from TRBV10-2 and TRBJ2-7; 7 nucleotides agree with TRBD1. The junction had 10 bases not matched to a gene; V was cut back by 2 bases and J by 0 bases. Germline loops: CDR1 WSHSY, CDR2 SAAADI. The CDR3 is 17 amino acids. The CDR3 coding sequence is TGCGCCAGCAGTGAGCCCACACAGGGGATTGGCTCCTACGAGCAGTACTTC. Encoded protein: CASSEPTQGIGSYEQYF.

The rearrangement joins TRBV7-2 to TRBJ1-5; a weak D match, TRBD1 (6 bases). V lost 1 base, J lost 5 bases, and 12 bases lay in between. The CDR3 loop spans 15 amino acids. Germline V gene data show CDR1 as SGHTA and CDR2 as FQGNSA. The CDR3 loop reads CASSLVAGADQPQHF. The CDR3 nucleotides are TGTGCCAGCAGCTTAGTCGCGGGGGCGGATCAGCCCCAGCATTTT.

The chain is built from TRBV19 and TRBJ2-7, with D maybe TRBD2 (5 bases). The CDR3 is 12 amino acids. CDR1 is LNHDA, CDR2 SQIVND, per germline (reference sequence). The V gene lost 3 bases and the J gene lost 4 bases, with 7 bases spanning the gap. The CDR3 region has the DNA TGTGCCAGTAGTATCGGCGGGTACGAGCAGTACTTC. This gives the protein CASSIGGYEQYF.

CDR3 bases: TGTGCCAGCAGCGTAGTCGAGGTCCGAGATACGCAGTATTTT. The encoded protein is CASSVVEVRDTQYF. V usage is TRBV9 and J usage is TRBJ2-3; no clear D. The CDR3 contains 14 residues. Germline V gene data show CDR1 as SGDLS and CDR2 as YYNGEE. The V end was cut by 0 bases, the J end by 5 bases, with 10 bases between.

The genes are TRBV18 and TRBJ2-7; D perhaps matches TRBD2 (5 bases). The CDR3 spans 14 residues. Trimming removed 3 bases at V and 0 bases at J, with 9 bases between. The germline CDR1 and CDR2 sequences are KGHSH and LQKENI. DNA of the CDR3: TGTGCCAGCTCACCGGACTTGAGCTCCTACGAGCAGTACTTC. Translation: CASSPDLSSYEQYF.

The genes are TRBV7-9 and TRBJ1-2, with TRBD1 matching 10 bases. Germline CDR1 SEHNR, CDR2 FQNEAQ (reference sequence). The CDR3 totals 17 residues. Trimming at V came to 2 bases and at J to 2 bases, leaving 8 bases not matched to a gene. CDR3 amino acids: CASSLWTGGEINYGYTF. The CDR3 DNA reads as TGTGCCAGCAGCTTATGGACAGGGGGGGAGATAAACTATGGCTACACCTTC.

This chain connects TRBV5-1 to TRBJ1-1, with a tentative D call TRBD1 (6 bases). V lost 6 bases, J lost 0 bases, and 18 bases lay in between. The CDR3 loop spans 16 amino acids. Germline V gene lookup returns CDR1 SGHRS and CDR2 YFSETQ. CDR3 sequence reads: CASIVGAGEMNTEAFF. The CDR3 DNA is TGCGCCAGCATCGTGGGCGCAGGGGAAATGAACACTGAAGCTTTCTTT.

The chain uses TRBV7-3 and TRBJ2-3; 15 bases fit TRBD2. The germline gives CDR1 SGHTA, CDR2 FQGTGA. The J segment lost 6 bases and the V segment lost 4 bases, leaving 14 bases of the junction unmatched. This CDR3 region has 19 residues. CDR3 sequence: CASSSQTHGLAGGSDTQYF. CDR3 nucleotides: TGTGCCAGCAGCTCCCAAACTCATGGACTAGCGGGGGGGAGTGATACGCAGTATTTT.

The CDR3 is CASSLEGAWGYGYTF. In DNA, the CDR3 is TGTGCCAGCAGTTTAGAGGGGGCTTGGGGCTATGGCTACACCTTC. The chain employs TRBV27 and TRBJ1-2, with TRBD1 matching 7 bases. J lost 4 bases, V lost 2 bases, and 7 bases had no gene match. Germline CDR1 reads MNHEY; CDR2 reads SMNVEV (reference sequence). The CDR3 contains 15 residues.

This clone was observed once. The chain has TRBV5-1 and TRBJ2-3; 9 bases are shared with TRBD2. V lost 1 base, J lost 4 bases, and 10 bases stayed unmatched. The CDR3 spans 17 residues. Looked up from germline, CDR1 is SGHRS and CDR2 is YFSETQ. CDR3 in amino acids: CASSLTNRVAGADTQYF. The CDR3 bases are TGCGCCAGCAGCTTGACCAACAGGGTAGCGGGAGCAGATACGCAGTATTTT.